The 13 T cell receptor beta chains below were found in one sample sequenced in a study of blood T cell repertoires in COVID-19. Sequenced by immunoSEQ multiplex PCR; TCRdb stores in-frame clones only, minus some. The sample carries around 110,000 clones, 82% recorded once. What was sequenced was peripheral blood. The receptors were gathered from a woman in her seventies with acute or convalescent COVID-19.

V and J are TRBV7-9 and TRBJ1-2; D call uncertain. V dropped 1 base and J dropped 4 bases, with 10 bases sitting between them. The CDR3 extends over 14 amino acids. CDR1 is SEHNR, CDR2 FQNEAQ, per germline (reference sequence). CDR3 in DNA: TGTGCCAGCAGCTTAGGGGCAGGTCCCTATGGCTACACCTTC. It yields the protein CASSLGAGPYGYTF.

The V gene is TRBV5-8, the J gene TRBJ1-1; no reliable D call. V was clipped by 0 bases and J by 5 bases, with 11 bases between them. The CDR3 sequence is 14 residues long. Germline V gene data show CDR1 as SGHTS and CDR2 as YDEGEE. The CDR3 nucleotides are TGTGCCAGCAGCTTGGGTTTAGGAGATACTGAAGCTTTCTTT. It translates to CASSLGLGDTEAFF.

The CDR3 sequence is CASSSVRDTEAFF. CDR3 bases: TGTGCCAGCTCATCCGTCCGGGACACTGAAGCTTTCTTT. The J gene is TRBJ1-1, the V gene TRBV18, with D uncertain. Germline assignment: CDR1 KGHSH and CDR2 LQKENI. Trimming took off 5 bases at V and 3 bases at J, with 10 bases between the two ends. The CDR3 has 13 residues.

Only a few counts were recorded for this clone. The chain has TRBV2 and TRBJ2-1; TRBD2 matches 7 bases. Germline CDR1 is SNHLY and CDR2 is FYNNEI. There are 16 residues in the CDR3. The V gene end was trimmed by 2 bases and the J gene end by 2 bases; junction bases not matched to a gene: 6. DNA for the CDR3: TGTGCCAGCAGTGAAACCTCCGCGGGGGCCTACAATGAGCAGTTCTTC. Protein product: CASSETSAGAYNEQFF.

This clone was found a few times. The chain recombines TRBV7-9 with TRBJ2-2; D not resolved. Trimming shortened V by 5 bases and J by 1 base, and 8 bases separated the two germline ends. Germline V lookup: CDR1 SEHNR, CDR2 FQNEAQ (reference sequence). This CDR3 has 14 amino acids. CDR3 sequence reads: CASSPPRNTGELFF. CDR3 sequence (DNA): TGTGCCAGCAGCCCCCCCCGGAACACCGGGGAGCTGTTTTTT.

The genes are TRBV27 and TRBJ2-7; a possible D gene is TRBD1 (6 bases). Trimming stripped 8 bases from V and 3 bases from J, with 17 bases between. Germline CDR1 reads MNHEY; CDR2 reads SMNVEV (reference sequence). This CDR3 is 14 amino acids long. The CDR3 nucleotides read TGTGCCAGCGCAAACTCGGGACACATCTACGAGCAGTACTTC. Its protein is CASANSGHIYEQYF.

The chain carries TRBV6-2 or TRBV6-3 and TRBJ2-1; 9 bases line up with TRBD2. This CDR3 spans 18 amino acids. J was trimmed by 4 bases and V by 0 bases; bases with no gene match: 10. CDR1 is MNHEY, CDR2 SVGEGT, per germline. In nucleotides, the CDR3 is TGTGCCAGCAGTTACTCGTGGCGGGGGGGCCCTTATTACAATGAGCAGTTCTTC. Its protein product is CASSYSWRGGPYYNEQFF.

The chain couples TRBV12-2 to TRBJ2-5; TRBD1, the table's D call, was not compared with the DNA. TRBV12-2 is assigned pseudogene status. CDR3 length equals 19 residues. This chain's CDR3 is CASRFISVNGRGQQETQYF. CDR3 nucleotides: TGTGCAAGTCGCTTCATTTCCGTCAACGGCAGGGGCCAACAAGAGACCCAGTACTTC.

This sequence joins TRBV14 and TRBJ1-1; D is undetermined. There are 13 residues in the CDR3. Trimming left V 3 bases short and J 11 bases short, with 16 bases between. Germline CDR1 SGHDN, CDR2 FVKESK. This CDR3 reads CASSQRSPPVAFF. In DNA form, the CDR3 reads TGTGCCAGCAGCCAGCGTTCCCCACCGGTTGCTTTCTTT.

The J gene is TRBJ2-3, the V gene TRBV5-1, with 9 positions matching TRBD2. Germline assignment: CDR1 SGHRS and CDR2 YFSETQ. The CDR3 length is 16 residues. With V trimmed by 2 bases and J by 5 bases, 9 bases remained unmatched. CDR3 loop: CASSFTGGRGRDTQYF. The CDR3 coding sequence is TGCGCCAGCAGCTTTACGGGCGGGAGGGGCAGAGATACGCAGTATTTT.

This clone was seen just once. The chain has TRBV11-2 and TRBJ1-1; possible D gene TRBD1, 5 bases. CDR3 length: 14 residues. Germline-derived CDR1 and CDR2 are SGHAT and FQNNGV. With 4 bases removed from V and 8 bases from J, the gap between germline ends came to 17 bases. The CDR3 DNA reads as TGTGCCAGCAGCTCACTTTCCGGGGGGTTAGAAGCTTTCTTT. This encodes CASSSLSGGLEAFF.

This chain links TRBV7-3 with TRBJ2-2; D unclear. Germline loops: CDR1 SGHTA, CDR2 FQGTGA. Trimming took off 6 bases at V and 2 bases at J, with 10 bases between the two ends. This CDR3 has 14 residues. Here the CDR3 DNA reads TGTGCCAGCAGACCAACAGCAAACACCGGGGAGCTGTTTTTT. This codes for CASRPTANTGELFF.

V usage is TRBV25-1 and J usage is TRBJ1-3; 7 nucleotides agree with TRBD1. Trimming at V came to 6 bases and at J to 6 bases, leaving 8 bases not matched to a gene. The CDR3 sequence is 14 residues long. Per germline, CDR1 MGHDK and CDR2 SYGVNS. The CDR3 DNA follows: TGTGCCAGCAGCCCCCCAGGGGGAGTAAACACCATATATTTT. Amino acids: CASSPPGGVNTIYF.